One TCR beta chain is described in this entry. The antigen is unknown. This entry comes from a study of Siglec-9 on CD8 T cells in melanoma. CDR3 length: 13 amino acids. The germline V gene has CDR1 MNHEY and CDR2 SMNVEV (reference sequence). Trimming removed 6 bases at V and 3 bases at J, with 12 bases between. Overall study results and limits: Siglec-9 reportedly marks and regulates an effector memory CD8+ T-cell subset apparently accumulating in melanoma tumors.

This table comes from immunoSEQ multiplex PCR, and its TCRdb copy is limited to in-frame clones, with some not included. The data hold 25,000 to 35,000 clones, with roughly 80% observed a single time. The chain joins TRBV27 to TRBJ2-7; D is perhaps TRBD1 (6 bases). What was sequenced was Siglec-9- CD8+ T cells sorted from blood. This receptor was obtained from a human donor in good health. CDR3 DNA sequence: TGTGCCAGCAGCCCACAGGGCGGCTACGAGCAGTACTTC. Translating it yields CASSPQGGYEQYF.